The T cell receptor beta chain described here comes from a study of blood T cell repertoires in COVID-19. TCRdb keeps only in-frame clones here, not all; method: immunoSEQ multiplex PCR. The table includes roughly 250,000 clones, 70% to 90% detected once. The CDR3 extends over 11 amino acids. Trimming pared 9 bases from V and 4 bases from J, leaving 6 bases between. Germline V CDR1 and CDR2: MGHRA, YSYEKL. The sample holds one count of this clone. The specimen was PBMCs or T cells enriched from blood (not recorded which). The TCR sequence derives from a man aged 50-59 years who had been exposed to COVID-19. J is TRBJ2-2 and V is TRBV4-1; no reliable D call. CDR3 nucleotides: TGCGCCAGGGGCTTCACCGGGGAGCTGTTTTTT. Translation: CARGFTGELFF.